There are a few counts of the clone carrying this T cell receptor beta chain. What it recognizes is unknown. The V gene end was trimmed by 6 bases and the J gene end by 1 base; junction bases not matched to a gene: 3. The CDR3 runs 14 residues. Germline CDR1 reads KGHSH; CDR2 reads LQKENI. This specimen belongs to a study of T cells after yellow fever vaccination. About the research overall: Any fraction with a low cell number was prepared using SMART-Seq v4 Ultra Low Input.

The 5'RACE template-switching step produced TCR cDNA and added a universal primer site and UMIs. One entry per CDR3 protein, called by TCRdb with MiXCR from the 5' RACE reads. The table includes under 600,000 distinct CDR3 sequences, less than 15% detected once. Overall study findings and caveats: Clones from primary vaccination mostly reappeared after the booster (96% CD4, around 90% CD8).

The chain employs TRBV18 and TRBJ2-7; 10 nucleotides line up with TRBD1. The sequenced sample was PBMCs, obtained on the day of the yellow fever booster vaccination. The TCR sequence derives from a man aged 25-45 years who received the YFV17D yellow fever vaccine. CDR3 in amino acids: CASSGTGVSYEQYF. DNA for the CDR3: TGTGCCAGCTCCGGGACAGGGGTTTCCTACGAGCAGTACTTC.